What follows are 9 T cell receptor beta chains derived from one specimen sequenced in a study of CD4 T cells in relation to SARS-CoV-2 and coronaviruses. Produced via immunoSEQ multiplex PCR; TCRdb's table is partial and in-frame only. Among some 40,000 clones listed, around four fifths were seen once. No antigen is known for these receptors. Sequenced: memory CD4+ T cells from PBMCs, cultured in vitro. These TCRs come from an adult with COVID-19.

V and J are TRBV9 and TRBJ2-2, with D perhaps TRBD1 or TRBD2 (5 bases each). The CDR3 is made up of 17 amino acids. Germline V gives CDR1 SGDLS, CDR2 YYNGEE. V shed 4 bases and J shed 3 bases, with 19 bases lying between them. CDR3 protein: CASSTSLRDPDTGELFF. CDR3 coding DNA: TGTGCCAGCAGCACAAGCCTCCGGGACCCTGACACCGGGGAGCTGTTTTTT.

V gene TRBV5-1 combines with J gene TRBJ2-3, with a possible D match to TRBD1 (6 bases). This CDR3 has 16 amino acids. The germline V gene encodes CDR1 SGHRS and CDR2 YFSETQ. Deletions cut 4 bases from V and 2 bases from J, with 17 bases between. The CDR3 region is CASSPGQPATTDTQYF. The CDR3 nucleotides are TGCGCCAGCAGCCCCGGACAGCCGGCTACCACAGATACGCAGTATTTT.

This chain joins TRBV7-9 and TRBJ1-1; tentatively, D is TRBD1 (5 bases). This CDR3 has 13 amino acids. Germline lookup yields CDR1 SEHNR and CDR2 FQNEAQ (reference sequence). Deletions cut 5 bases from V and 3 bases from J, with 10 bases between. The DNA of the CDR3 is TGTGCCAGCAGCCCGACAGCTGACACTGAAGCTTTCTTT. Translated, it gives CASSPTADTEAFF.

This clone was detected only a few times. The CDR3 DNA follows: TGTGCCAGCAGCCAAGCGTCGGGGGCCTGGAACACCGGGGAGCTGTTTTTT. Protein product: CASSQASGAWNTGELFF. V and J are TRBV11-3 and TRBJ2-2; D may be TRBD1 or TRBD2 (6 bases each). CDR3 length: 17 residues. Germline loops: CDR1 SGHNT, CDR2 YENEEA. Trimming removed 5 bases from V and 1 base from J, with 17 bases in between.

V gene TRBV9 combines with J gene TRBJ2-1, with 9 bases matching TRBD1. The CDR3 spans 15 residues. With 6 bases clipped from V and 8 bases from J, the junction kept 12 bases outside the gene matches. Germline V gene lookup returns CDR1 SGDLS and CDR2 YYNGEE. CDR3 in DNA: TGTGCCAGCAACCCCGACGGAGACAGGGGGGATGAGCAGTTCTTC. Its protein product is CASNPDGDRGDEQFF.

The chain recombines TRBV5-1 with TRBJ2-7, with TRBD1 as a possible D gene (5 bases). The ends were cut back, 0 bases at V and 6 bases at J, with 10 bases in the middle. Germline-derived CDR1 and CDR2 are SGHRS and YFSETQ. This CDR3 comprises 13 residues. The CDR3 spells CASSLGGDREQYF. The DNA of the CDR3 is TGCGCCAGCAGCTTGGGGGGCGATCGCGAGCAGTACTTC.

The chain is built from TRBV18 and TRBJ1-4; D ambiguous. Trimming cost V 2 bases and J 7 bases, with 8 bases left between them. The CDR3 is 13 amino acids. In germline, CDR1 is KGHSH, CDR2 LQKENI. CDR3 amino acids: CASSPASGEKLFF. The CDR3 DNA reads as TGTGCCAGCTCACCAGCGTCCGGTGAAAAACTGTTTTTT.

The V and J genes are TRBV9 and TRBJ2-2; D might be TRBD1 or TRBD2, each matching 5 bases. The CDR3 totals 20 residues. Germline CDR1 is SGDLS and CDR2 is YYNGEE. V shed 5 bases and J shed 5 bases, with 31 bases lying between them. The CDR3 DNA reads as TGTGCCAGCAGTACGAACCTTGGGACGGTCAAAGCGGCACCGACCGGGGAGCTGTTTTTT. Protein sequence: CASSTNLGTVKAAPTGELFF.

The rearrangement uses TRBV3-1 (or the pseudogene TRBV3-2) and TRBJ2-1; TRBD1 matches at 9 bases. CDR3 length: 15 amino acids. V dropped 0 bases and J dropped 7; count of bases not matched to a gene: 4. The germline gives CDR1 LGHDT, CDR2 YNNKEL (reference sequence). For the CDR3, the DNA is TGTGCCAGCAGCCAAGAAACAGGGGGCAGGAATGAGCAGTTCTTC. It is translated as CASSQETGGRNEQFF.